The sequence of this T cell receptor (beta chain) was determined in a study of blood T cell repertoires in COVID-19. The V gene lost 0 bases and the J gene lost 0 bases, with 9 bases spanning the gap. CDR3 length: 15 amino acids. Looked up from germline, CDR1 is SGHRS and CDR2 is YFSETQ. Recruitment covered about 25 US areas and drew participants whose ages spanned about 18 to 95 years. Clinical histories supplied by participants themselves formed the basis of cohort assignment. Original processing notes: From reference gene primer amplification, estimates of nucleated cell counts were derived. TCRdb's table, derived via immunoSEQ multiplex PCR, lists solely in-frame clones and lacks some. V and J calls plus clone size are reproduced from that table; the DNA served to infer D and trimming. The repertoire holds a few hundred thousand clones, with around 89% as singletons.

The chain employs TRBV5-1 and TRBJ1-1; D not certain. What was sequenced was PBMCs or T cells enriched from blood (not recorded which). This receptor was identified in a woman under 30 who had recovered from COVID-19. The CDR3 spells CASSLALGLNTEAFF. The CDR3 bases are TGCGCCAGCAGCTTGGCCCTGGGCCTGAACACTGAAGCTTTCTTT.